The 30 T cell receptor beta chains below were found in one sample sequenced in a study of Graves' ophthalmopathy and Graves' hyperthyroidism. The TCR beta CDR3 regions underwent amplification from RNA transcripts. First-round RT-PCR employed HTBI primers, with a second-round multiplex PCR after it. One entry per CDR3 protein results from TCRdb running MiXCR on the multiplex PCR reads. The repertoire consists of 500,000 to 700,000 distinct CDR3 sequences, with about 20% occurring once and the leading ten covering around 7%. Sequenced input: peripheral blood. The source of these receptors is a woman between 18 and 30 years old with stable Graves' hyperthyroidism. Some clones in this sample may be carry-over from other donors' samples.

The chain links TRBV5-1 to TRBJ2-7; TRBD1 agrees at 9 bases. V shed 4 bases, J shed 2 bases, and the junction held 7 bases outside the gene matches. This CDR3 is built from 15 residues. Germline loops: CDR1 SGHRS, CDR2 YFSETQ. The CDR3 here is CASSARDRDTYEQYF. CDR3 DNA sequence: TGCGCCAGCAGCGCCCGGGACAGGGATACCTACGAGCAGTACTTC.

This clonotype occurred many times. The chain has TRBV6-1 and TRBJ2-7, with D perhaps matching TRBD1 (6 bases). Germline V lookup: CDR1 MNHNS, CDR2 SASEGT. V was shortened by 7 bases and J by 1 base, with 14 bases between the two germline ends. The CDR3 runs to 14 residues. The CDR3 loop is CASTPARGSYEQYF. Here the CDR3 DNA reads TGTGCCAGCACCCCCGCAAGGGGGTCCTACGAGCAGTACTTC.

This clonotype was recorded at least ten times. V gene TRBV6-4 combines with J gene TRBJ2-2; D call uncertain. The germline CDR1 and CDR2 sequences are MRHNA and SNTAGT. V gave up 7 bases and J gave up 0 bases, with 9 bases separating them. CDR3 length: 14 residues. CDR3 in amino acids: CASILQSNTGELFF. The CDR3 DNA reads TGTGCCAGCATCCTCCAATCGAACACCGGGGAGCTGTTTTTT.

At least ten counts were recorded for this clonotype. CDR3 in amino acids: CSVGRWDYGYTF. The CDR3 region has the DNA TGCAGCGTGGGGAGATGGGACTATGGCTACACCTTC. This chain uses TRBV29-1 with TRBJ1-2; no firm D call. There are 12 residues in the CDR3. Trimming took 6 bases from V and 3 from J, leaving 11 bases between them. Germline V gene sequence: CDR1 SQVTM, CDR2 ANQGSEA.

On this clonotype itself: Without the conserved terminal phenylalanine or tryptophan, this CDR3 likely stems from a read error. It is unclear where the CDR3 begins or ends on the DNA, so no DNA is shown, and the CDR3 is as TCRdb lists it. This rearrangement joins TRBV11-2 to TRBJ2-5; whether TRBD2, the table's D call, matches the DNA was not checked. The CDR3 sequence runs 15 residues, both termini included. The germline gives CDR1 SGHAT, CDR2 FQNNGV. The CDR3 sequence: CASSLVMTKQETQDY.

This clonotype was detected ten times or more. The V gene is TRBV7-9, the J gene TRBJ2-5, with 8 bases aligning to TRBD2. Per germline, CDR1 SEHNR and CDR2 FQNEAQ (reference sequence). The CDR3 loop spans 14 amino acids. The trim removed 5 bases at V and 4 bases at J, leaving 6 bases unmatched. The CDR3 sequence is CASSRPGGVETQYF. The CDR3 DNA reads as TGTGCCAGCAGCCGTCCCGGGGGGGTAGAGACCCAGTACTTC.

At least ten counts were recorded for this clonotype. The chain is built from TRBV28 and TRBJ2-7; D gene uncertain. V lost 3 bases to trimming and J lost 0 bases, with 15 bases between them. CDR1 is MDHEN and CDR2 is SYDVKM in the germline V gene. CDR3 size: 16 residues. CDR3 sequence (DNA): TGTGCCAGCAGTTTCCCCCTAGGCACGAGCTCCTACGAGCAGTACTTC. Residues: CASSFPLGTSSYEQYF.

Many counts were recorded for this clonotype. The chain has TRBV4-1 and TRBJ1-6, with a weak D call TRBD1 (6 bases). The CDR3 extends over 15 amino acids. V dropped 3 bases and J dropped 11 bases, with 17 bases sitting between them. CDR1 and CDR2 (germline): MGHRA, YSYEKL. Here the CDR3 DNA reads TGCGCCAGCAGCCATCACGACAGGCCTAACCCACCCCTCCACTTT. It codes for CASSHHDRPNPPLHF.

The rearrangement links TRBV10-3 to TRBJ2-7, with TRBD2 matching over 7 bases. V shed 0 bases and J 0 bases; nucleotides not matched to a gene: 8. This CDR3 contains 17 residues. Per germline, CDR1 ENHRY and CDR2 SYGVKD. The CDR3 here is CAISESSGATISYEQYF. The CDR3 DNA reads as TGTGCCATCAGTGAGTCGAGCGGGGCGACGATCTCCTACGAGCAGTACTTC.

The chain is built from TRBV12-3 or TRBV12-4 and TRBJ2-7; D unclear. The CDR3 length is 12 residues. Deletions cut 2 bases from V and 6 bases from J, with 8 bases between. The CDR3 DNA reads TGTGCCAGCAGTTTATCCCTCTTCGAGCAGTACTTC. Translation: CASSLSLFEQYF.

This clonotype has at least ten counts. The CDR3 nucleotides read TGTGCCAGCAGCGCAGGGTTACAAGAGACCCAGTACTTC. This translates into CASSAGLQETQYF. J is TRBJ2-5 and V is TRBV7-8; D possibly corresponds to TRBD1 (5 bases). Trimming removed 5 bases from V and 2 bases from J, with 9 bases in between. The CDR3 length is 13 residues. Germline CDR1 is SGHVS and CDR2 is FQNEAQ.

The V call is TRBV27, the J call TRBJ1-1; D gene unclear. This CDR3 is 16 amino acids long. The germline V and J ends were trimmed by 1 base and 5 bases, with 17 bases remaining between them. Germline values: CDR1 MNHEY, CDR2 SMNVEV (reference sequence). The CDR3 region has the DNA TGTGCCAGCAGTTTATGGTCTACATTTCAGGAGACTGAAGCTTTCTTT. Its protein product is CASSLWSTFQETEAFF.

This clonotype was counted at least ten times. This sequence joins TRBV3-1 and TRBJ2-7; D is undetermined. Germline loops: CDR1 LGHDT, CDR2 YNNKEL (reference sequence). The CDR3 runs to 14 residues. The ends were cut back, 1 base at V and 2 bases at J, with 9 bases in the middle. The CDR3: CASSQAVLAYEQYF. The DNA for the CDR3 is TGTGCCAGCAGCCAAGCGGTACTGGCCTACGAGCAGTACTTC.

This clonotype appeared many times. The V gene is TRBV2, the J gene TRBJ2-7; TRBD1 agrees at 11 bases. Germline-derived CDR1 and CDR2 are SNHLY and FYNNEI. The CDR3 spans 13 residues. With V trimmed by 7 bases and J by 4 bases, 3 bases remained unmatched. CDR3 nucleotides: TGTGCCAGCACGGGACAGGGGGGTTACGAGCAGTACTTC. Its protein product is CASTGQGGYEQYF.

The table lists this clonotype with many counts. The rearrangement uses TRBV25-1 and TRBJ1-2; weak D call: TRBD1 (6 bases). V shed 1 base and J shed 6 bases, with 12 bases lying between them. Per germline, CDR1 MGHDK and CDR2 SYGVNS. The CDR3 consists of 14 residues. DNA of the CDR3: TGTGCCAGCAGTGAATCGGGGGCGCGGAATGGCTACACCTTC. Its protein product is CASSESGARNGYTF.

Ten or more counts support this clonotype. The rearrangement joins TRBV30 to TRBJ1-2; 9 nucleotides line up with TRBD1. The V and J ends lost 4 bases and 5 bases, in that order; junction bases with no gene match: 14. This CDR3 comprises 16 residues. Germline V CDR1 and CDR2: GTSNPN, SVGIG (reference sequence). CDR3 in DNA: TGTGCCTGGAAGTCCGGTGGGACAGGGAGAGGGTATGGCTACACCTTC. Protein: CAWKSGGTGRGYGYTF. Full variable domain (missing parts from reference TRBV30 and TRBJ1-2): SQTIHQWPATLVQPVGSPLSLECTVEGTSNPNLYWYRQAAGRGLQLLFYSVGIGQISSEVPQNLSASRPQDRQFILSSKKLLLSDSGFYLCAWKSGGTGRGYGYTFGSGTRLTVV.

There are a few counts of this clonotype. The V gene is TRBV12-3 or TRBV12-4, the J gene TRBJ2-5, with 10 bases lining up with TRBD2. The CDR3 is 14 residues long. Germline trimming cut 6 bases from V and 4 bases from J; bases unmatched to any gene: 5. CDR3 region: CASRRAGGLETQYF. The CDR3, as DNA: TGTGCCAGCAGAAGAGCGGGAGGGCTAGAGACCCAGTACTTC.

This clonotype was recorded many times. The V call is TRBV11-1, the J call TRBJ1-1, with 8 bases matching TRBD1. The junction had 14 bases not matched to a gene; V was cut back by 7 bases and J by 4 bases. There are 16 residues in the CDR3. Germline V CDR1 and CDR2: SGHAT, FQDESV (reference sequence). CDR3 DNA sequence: TGTGCCAGCACCCTCTGGTGGGGGACAGGCGTCACTGAAGCTTTCTTT. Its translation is CASTLWWGTGVTEAFF.

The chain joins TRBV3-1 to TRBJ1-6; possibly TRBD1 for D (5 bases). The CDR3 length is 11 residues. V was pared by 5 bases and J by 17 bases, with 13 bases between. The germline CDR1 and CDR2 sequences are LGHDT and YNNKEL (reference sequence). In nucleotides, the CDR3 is TGTGCCAGCAGCTACGGGACTTTGGTCCACTTT. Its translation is CASSYGTLVHF.

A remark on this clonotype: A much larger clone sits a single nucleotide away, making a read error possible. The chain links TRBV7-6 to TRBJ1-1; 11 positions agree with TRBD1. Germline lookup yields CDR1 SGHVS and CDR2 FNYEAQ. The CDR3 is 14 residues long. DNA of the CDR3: TGTGCCAGCAGCCCCCGGACAGGGGGCTCTGAAGCTTGCTTT. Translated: CASSPRTGGSEACF.

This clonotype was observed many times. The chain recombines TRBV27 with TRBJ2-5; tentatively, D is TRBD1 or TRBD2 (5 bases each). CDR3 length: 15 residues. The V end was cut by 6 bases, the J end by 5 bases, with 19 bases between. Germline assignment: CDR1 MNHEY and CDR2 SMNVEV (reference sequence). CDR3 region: CASSRLSGRSETQYF. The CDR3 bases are TGTGCCAGCAGCCGACTCTCGGGGCGGTCGGAGACCCAGTACTTC.

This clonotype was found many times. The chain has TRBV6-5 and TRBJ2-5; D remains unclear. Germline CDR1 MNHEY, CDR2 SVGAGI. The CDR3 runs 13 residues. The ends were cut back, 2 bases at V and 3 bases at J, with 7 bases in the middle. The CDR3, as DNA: TGTGCCAGCAGTTACGTACAGAAAGAGACCCAGTACTTC. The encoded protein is CASSYVQKETQYF.

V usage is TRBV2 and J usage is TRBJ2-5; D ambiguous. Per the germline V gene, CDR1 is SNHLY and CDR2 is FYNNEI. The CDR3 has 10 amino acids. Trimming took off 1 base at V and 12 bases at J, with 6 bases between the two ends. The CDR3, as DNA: TGTGCCAGCAGTGAAGGGAAGAAGTACTTC. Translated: CASSEGKKYF.

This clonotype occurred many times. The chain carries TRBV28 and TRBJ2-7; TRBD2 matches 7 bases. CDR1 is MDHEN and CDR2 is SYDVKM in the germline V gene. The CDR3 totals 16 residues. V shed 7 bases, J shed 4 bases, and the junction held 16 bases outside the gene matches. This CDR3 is CASTGTITRRGYEQYF. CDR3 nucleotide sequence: TGTGCCAGCACCGGGACTATTACTCGGCGCGGTTACGAGCAGTACTTC.

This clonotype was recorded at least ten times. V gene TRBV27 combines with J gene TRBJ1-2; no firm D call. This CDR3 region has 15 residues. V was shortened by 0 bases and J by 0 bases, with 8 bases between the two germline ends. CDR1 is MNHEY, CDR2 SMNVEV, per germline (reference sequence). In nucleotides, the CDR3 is TGTGCCAGCAGTTTATCTGGAGGTTCTAACTATGGCTACACCTTC. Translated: CASSLSGGSNYGYTF.

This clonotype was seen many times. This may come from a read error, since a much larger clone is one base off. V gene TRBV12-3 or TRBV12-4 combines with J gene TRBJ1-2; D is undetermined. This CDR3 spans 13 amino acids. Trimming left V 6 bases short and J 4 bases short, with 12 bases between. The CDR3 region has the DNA TGTGCCAGCAGAAAGGACGGACTCTATGGCTACACCTTC. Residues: CASRKDGLYGYTF.

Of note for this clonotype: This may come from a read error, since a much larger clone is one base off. CDR3 sequence: CASSPWYRSVYF. The CDR3 DNA reads as TGTGCCAGCAGCCCATGGTATAGATCCGTGTACTTC. This sequence joins TRBV14 and TRBJ2-7; D gene unclear. The germline gives CDR1 SGHDN, CDR2 FVKESK. The CDR3 sequence is 12 residues long. V lost 4 bases to trimming and J lost 12 bases, with 16 bases between them.

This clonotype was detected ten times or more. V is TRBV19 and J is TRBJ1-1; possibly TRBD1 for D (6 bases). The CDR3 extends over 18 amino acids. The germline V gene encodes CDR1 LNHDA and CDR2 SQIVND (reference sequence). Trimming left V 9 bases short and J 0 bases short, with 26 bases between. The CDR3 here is CASWGIQGRGSMNTEAFF. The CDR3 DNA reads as TGTGCCAGCTGGGGGATACAGGGTCGGGGATCCATGAACACTGAAGCTTTCTTT.

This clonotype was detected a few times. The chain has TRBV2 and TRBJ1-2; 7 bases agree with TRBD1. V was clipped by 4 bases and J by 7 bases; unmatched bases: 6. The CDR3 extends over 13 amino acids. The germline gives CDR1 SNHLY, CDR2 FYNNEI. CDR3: CASSGDRAGGYTF. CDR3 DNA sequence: TGTGCCAGCAGTGGTGACAGGGCTGGTGGCTACACCTTC.

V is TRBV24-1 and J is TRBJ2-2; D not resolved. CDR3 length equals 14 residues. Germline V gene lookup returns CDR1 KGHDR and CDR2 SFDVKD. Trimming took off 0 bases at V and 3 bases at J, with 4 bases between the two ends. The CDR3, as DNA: TGTGCCACCAGTGATTTGACAGACACCGGGGAGCTGTTTTTT. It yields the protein CATSDLTDTGELFF.